This TCR beta chain was sequenced during a study of Ad26.COV2.S vaccination and SARS-CoV-2 variants. Regarding the study as a whole: Comparability of non-spike TCR breadth was observed across vaccine and placebo recipients.

TCRdb keeps only in-frame clones here, not all; method: immunoSEQ multiplex PCR. The sample contains about 390,000 clones, roughly 90% of which appear only once. Treatment here: roughly 20 received Ad26.COV2.S at low or high dose, single or two shots; 5 received placebo; per-sample allocation not given. The study sampled participants on day 63 after the first vaccine or placebo injection. This clone appeared a single time. Its antigen is not identified. The CDR3 totals 15 residues. The trim removed 5 bases at V and 8 bases at J, leaving 12 bases unmatched. Per the germline V gene, CDR1 is SGHTS and CDR2 is YDEGEE.

The chain carries TRBV5-8 and TRBJ2-1, with TRBD1 matching over 8 bases. Sequenced material: peripheral blood, taken in a trial of Ad26.COV2.S vaccine versus placebo. The sequence was collected from a person aged 18-60 years who received the Ad26.COV2.S COVID-19 vaccine or a placebo. The DNA of the CDR3 is TGTGCCAGCAGTGTTGGACAGGGTGGAAGGGATGAGCAGTTCTTC. Amino acids: CASSVGQGGRDEQFF.